The 25 T cell receptor beta chains reported below all come from one sample, sequenced in a study of cytomegalovirus exposure and HLA in healthy donors. PCR amplification relied on 60 Vbeta primers (plus 13 Jbeta primers). The protocol was immunoSEQ multiplex PCR, while the TCRdb copy is restricted to in-frame clones and leaves out a portion. This sample contains around 150,000 clones. Specimen: PBMCs. Receptors were obtained from a woman between 55 and 75 years old in good health and CMV-seronegative.

J is TRBJ2-1 and V is TRBV5-1, with D possibly matching TRBD2 (7 bases). Trimming shortened V by 4 bases and J by 5 bases, and 19 bases separated the two germline ends. The CDR3 covers 16 residues. Germline V gene sequence: CDR1 SGHRS, CDR2 YFSETQ. CDR3 amino acids: CASSRPPGGPNNEQFF. CDR3 DNA sequence: TGCGCCAGCAGCCGCCCACCCGGGGGGCCGAACAATGAGCAGTTCTTC.

V is TRBV30 and J is TRBJ1-5; D is unclear. Between the trimmed V and J ends, which lost 1 base and 2 bases, there was a span of 3 bases. CDR3 size: 12 residues. In germline, CDR1 is GTSNPN, CDR2 SVGIG (reference sequence). CDR3 DNA: TGTGCCTGGAGTGCTGGCAATCAGCCCCAGCATTTT. Its translation is CAWSAGNQPQHF. Supplemented by reference TRBV30 and TRBJ1-5, the full variable domain reads SQTIHQWPATLVQPVGSPLSLECTVEGTSNPNLYWYRQAAGRGLQLLFYSVGIGQISSEVPQNLSASRPQDRQFILSSKKLLLSDSGFYLCAWSAGNQPQHFGDGTRLSIL.

The V and J genes are TRBV14 and TRBJ1-2; 9 positions agree with TRBD1. The CDR3 runs 14 residues. The V segment lost 1 base and the J segment 6 bases; nucleotides outside the gene matches: 3. Germline-derived CDR1 and CDR2 are SGHDN and FVKESK. The CDR3 is CASSQVDRGDGYTF. The CDR3 coding sequence is TGTGCCAGCAGCCAAGTCGACAGGGGGGATGGCTACACCTTC.

The J gene is TRBJ1-5, the V gene TRBV27, with 7 bases that match TRBD1. The CDR3 runs to 14 residues. V was clipped by 6 bases and J by 4 bases; unmatched bases: 6. Germline CDR1 and CDR2: MNHEY and SMNVEV (reference sequence). CDR3 coding DNA: TGTGCCAGCAGGCCGGGACAGAAGAATCAGCCCCAGCATTTT. Its protein product is CASRPGQKNQPQHF.

The chain joins TRBV4-1 to TRBJ1-5; possible D gene TRBD1, 6 bases. Trimming left V 0 bases short and J 9 bases short, with 15 bases between. CDR1 and CDR2 from the germline V gene are MGHRA and YSYEKL. The CDR3 contains 15 residues. The CDR3 bases are TGCGCCAGCAGCCAAGATGGGACACCCCCTTTGCCCCAGCATTTT. Translating it yields CASSQDGTPPLPQHF.

The chain employs TRBV25-1 and TRBJ1-1; 10 bases line up with TRBD1. Germline trimming cut 5 bases from V and 4 bases from J; bases unmatched to any gene: 4. The CDR3 contains 14 residues. Germline V gene data show CDR1 as MGHDK and CDR2 as SYGVNS. CDR3 amino acids: CASSRGTGVTEAFF. CDR3 nucleotides: TGTGCCAGCAGTCGAGGGACAGGGGTCACTGAAGCTTTCTTT.

The chain is built from TRBV18 and TRBJ2-1; D gene ambiguous. Germline V lookup: CDR1 KGHSH, CDR2 LQKENI. Trimming removed 1 base from V and 7 bases from J, with 11 bases in between. The CDR3 consists of 14 residues. DNA of the CDR3: TGTGCCAGCTCACCACTATCAGGCGAGAATGAGCAGTTCTTC. Translated, it gives CASSPLSGENEQFF.

The V call is TRBV15, the J call TRBJ2-3; 12 bases fit TRBD2. The CDR3 loop spans 16 amino acids. CDR1 and CDR2 (germline): LNHNV, YYDKDF (reference sequence). With 2 bases clipped from V and 4 bases from J, the junction kept 4 bases outside the gene matches. CDR3 protein: CATSRSSGRGSDTQYF. Here the CDR3 DNA reads TGTGCCACCAGCAGATCTAGCGGGAGGGGCTCAGATACGCAGTATTTT.

The V and J genes are TRBV5-1 and TRBJ2-7, with TRBD1 as a possible D gene (7 bases). In germline, CDR1 is SGHRS, CDR2 YFSETQ. The V and J ends lost 2 bases and 1 base respectively, with 13 bases between them. The CDR3 loop spans 15 amino acids. CDR3 nucleotide sequence: TGCGCCAGCAGCTTCGGGCAGGGGGGTTCCTACGAGCAGTACTTC. It yields the protein CASSFGQGGSYEQYF.

The chain joins TRBV6-5 to TRBJ1-1; a possible D gene is TRBD1 (6 bases). V was clipped by 0 bases and J by 4 bases, with 12 bases between them. Germline V lookup: CDR1 MNHEY, CDR2 SVGAGI. The CDR3 extends over 15 amino acids. The CDR3 DNA reads TGTGCCAGCAGTTACTCGAGCCAGGGGAGCACTGAAGCTTTCTTT. Amino acid sequence: CASSYSSQGSTEAFF.

This chain joins TRBV19 and TRBJ1-1; a weak D match, TRBD1 (5 bases). The germline V and J ends were trimmed by 9 bases and 7 bases, with 12 bases remaining between them. Per the germline V gene, CDR1 is LNHDA and CDR2 is SQIVND (reference sequence). There are 11 residues in the CDR3. CDR3 nucleotides: TGTGCCAGCGGGCAGGGAAGTGAAGCTTTCTTT. Translated, it gives CASGQGSEAFF. Filled out from reference TRBV19 and TRBJ1-1, the complete variable domain reads DGGITQSPKYLFRKEGQNVTLSCEQNLNHDAMYWYRQDPGQGLRLIYYSQIVNDFQKGDIAEGYSVSREKKESFPLTVTSAQKNPTAFYLCASGQGSEAFFGQGTRLTVV.

The rearrangement joins TRBV5-1 to TRBJ1-1, with D perhaps TRBD1 (6 bases). CDR3 length: 16 residues. Per germline, CDR1 SGHRS and CDR2 YFSETQ. Trimming left V 0 bases short and J 3 bases short, with 15 bases between. The CDR3 DNA follows: TGCGCCAGCAGCTTGGGCCACGGGGGGCTCGACACTGAAGCTTTCTTT. Amino acids: CASSLGHGGLDTEAFF.

This rearrangement joins TRBV7-2 to TRBJ2-7; D may be TRBD1 (5 bases). The CDR3 totals 16 residues. Germline V gene sequence: CDR1 SGHTA, CDR2 FQGNSA. V was pared by 5 bases and J by 3 bases, with 20 bases between. CDR3 coding DNA: TGTGCCAGCAGCCTCCCCCCTAACAGGATACGCTACGAGCAGTACTTC. Amino acids: CASSLPPNRIRYEQYF.

The chain couples TRBV18 to TRBJ1-1, with a tentative D call TRBD1 (5 bases). Germline CDR1 and CDR2: KGHSH and LQKENI. V shed 3 bases and J shed 0 bases, with 17 bases lying between them. This CDR3 has 17 residues. The CDR3 sequence is CASSPGRETILNTEAFF. The CDR3 nucleotides are TGTGCCAGCTCACCGGGGCGCGAAACGATTTTGAACACTGAAGCTTTCTTT.

V and J are TRBV9 and TRBJ2-5; the match to TRBD2 covers 7 bases. The germline gives CDR1 SGDLS, CDR2 YYNGEE. The CDR3 covers 15 residues. Losses at the gene ends were 4 bases for V and 4 bases for J; bases not matched to a gene: 10. This CDR3 is CASSSRGGQRETQYF. CDR3 in DNA: TGTGCCAGCAGCTCCCGGGGAGGGCAGAGAGAGACCCAGTACTTC.

The CDR3 region has the DNA TGTGCCAGCACTCCGAGACCGGGGAGATGGATGAACACTGAAGCTTTCTTT. It translates to CASTPRPGRWMNTEAFF. This chain links TRBV5-6 with TRBJ1-1; D uncertain. Trimming pared 6 bases from V and 0 bases from J, leaving 21 bases between. This CDR3 contains 17 residues. Germline loops: CDR1 SGHDT, CDR2 YYEEEE.

The chain couples TRBV29-1 to TRBJ2-4; 15 bases are shared with TRBD2. The V and J ends lost 5 bases and 7 bases, in that order; junction bases with no gene match: 9. This CDR3 is built from 16 residues. In germline, CDR1 is SQVTM, CDR2 ANQGSEA. CDR3 sequence (DNA): TGCAGCGTTCGGACTAGCGGGAGGGCCCTCGGGAACATTCAGTACTTC. Translation: CSVRTSGRALGNIQYF. Using reference TRBV29-1 and TRBJ2-4 for the parts outside the CDR3, the full variable domain is SAVISQKPSRDICQRGTSLTIQCQVDSQVTMMFWYRQQPGQSLTLIATANQGSEATYESGFVIDKFPISRPNLTFSTLTVSNMSPEDSSIYLCSVRTSGRALGNIQYFGAGTRLSVL.

V gene TRBV12-5 combines with J gene TRBJ1-4; tentative D call: TRBD1 (5 bases). The germline V gene has CDR1 LGHNT and CDR2 FRNRAP. This CDR3 contains 15 residues. The V end lost 0 bases, the J end lost 7 bases, and 12 bases lay between the germline ends. CDR3 nucleotide sequence: TGTGCTAGTGGTTTGGTAAGGGCAGGGTCTGAAAAACTGTTTTTT. Translation: CASGLVRAGSEKLFF. Together with reference TRBV12-5 and TRBJ1-4, the CDR3 gives the full variable domain: DARVTQTPRHKVTEMGQEVTMRCQPILGHNTVFWYRQTMMQGLELLAYFRNRAPLDDSGMPKDRFSAEMPDATLATLKIQPSEPRDSAVYFCASGLVRAGSEKLFFGSGTQLSVL.

CDR3: CATSRLQTGLIFF. CDR3 in DNA: TGTGCCACCAGCAGGCTACAGACAGGGCTGATCTTTTTT. The chain couples TRBV15 to TRBJ1-4, with TRBD1 matching over 7 bases. The CDR3 covers 13 residues. Germline-derived CDR1 and CDR2 are LNHNV and YYDKDF (reference sequence). V lost 3 bases, J lost 17 bases, and 12 bases stayed unmatched.

V usage is TRBV19 and J usage is TRBJ2-3; 7 bases align to TRBD2. V lost 6 bases and J lost 4; bases outside the gene matches: 10. This CDR3 is 15 amino acids long. CDR1 is LNHDA and CDR2 is SQIVND in the germline V gene (reference sequence). The CDR3 sequence: CASSLRDYPPDTQYF. DNA for the CDR3: TGTGCCAGTAGCCTCCGGGACTATCCCCCAGATACGCAGTATTTT.

The chain carries TRBV5-6 and TRBJ2-7; tentative D call: TRBD1 (5 bases). The CDR3 extends over 15 amino acids. The ends were cut back, 3 bases at V and 4 bases at J, with 17 bases in the middle. Germline-derived CDR1 and CDR2 are SGHDT and YYEEEE. DNA of the CDR3: TGTGCCAGCAGCTCCGGTGGGGCTTCCTTTTACGAGCAGTACTTC. Its protein product is CASSSGGASFYEQYF. The entire variable domain, with the rest obtained from reference TRBV5-6 and TRBJ2-7, is as follows: DAGVTQSPTHLIKTRGQQVTLRCSPKSGHDTVSWYQQALGQGPQFIFQYYEEEERQRGNFPDRFSGHQFPNYSSELNVNALLLGDSALYLCASSSGGASFYEQYFGPGTRLTVT.

The V call is TRBV18, the J call TRBJ2-7, with 12 bases matching TRBD2. The CDR3 runs 14 residues. Trimming removed 3 bases from V and 3 bases from J; junction bases left unmatched: 0. Germline V CDR1 and CDR2: KGHSH, LQKENI. The CDR3 DNA reads TGTGCCAGCTCACCGACTAGCGGGAGCTACGAGCAGTACTTC. Protein sequence: CASSPTSGSYEQYF.

The genes are TRBV7-9 and TRBJ2-2; 7 bases match TRBD1. CDR1 is SEHNR and CDR2 is FQNEAQ in the germline V gene (reference sequence). Unmatched junction bases numbered 4, after V lost 6 bases and J lost 6 bases. CDR3 length equals 13 residues. CDR3 loop: CASSVGTAGELFF. CDR3 sequence (DNA): TGTGCCAGCAGTGTAGGGACAGCCGGGGAGCTGTTTTTT.

The rearrangement links TRBV6-1 to TRBJ2-1, with D possibly TRBD1 on 6 matching bases. The CDR3 extends over 16 amino acids. Germline lookup yields CDR1 MNHNS and CDR2 SASEGT. Trimming left V 1 base short and J 6 bases short, with 16 bases between. CDR3 sequence (DNA): TGTGCCAGCAGTGAAGTATCTGGGGGCGCCTTCAATGAGCAGTTCTTC. It codes for CASSEVSGGAFNEQFF.

This sequence joins TRBV28 and TRBJ1-2; 7 bases align to TRBD1. Per the germline V gene, CDR1 is MDHEN and CDR2 is SYDVKM. The CDR3 is 12 amino acids. V dropped 5 bases and J dropped 8; count of bases not matched to a gene: 5. CDR3 coding DNA: TGTGCCAGCAGTGACAGGGTAAAGGGCTACACCTTC. Its translation: CASSDRVKGYTF.